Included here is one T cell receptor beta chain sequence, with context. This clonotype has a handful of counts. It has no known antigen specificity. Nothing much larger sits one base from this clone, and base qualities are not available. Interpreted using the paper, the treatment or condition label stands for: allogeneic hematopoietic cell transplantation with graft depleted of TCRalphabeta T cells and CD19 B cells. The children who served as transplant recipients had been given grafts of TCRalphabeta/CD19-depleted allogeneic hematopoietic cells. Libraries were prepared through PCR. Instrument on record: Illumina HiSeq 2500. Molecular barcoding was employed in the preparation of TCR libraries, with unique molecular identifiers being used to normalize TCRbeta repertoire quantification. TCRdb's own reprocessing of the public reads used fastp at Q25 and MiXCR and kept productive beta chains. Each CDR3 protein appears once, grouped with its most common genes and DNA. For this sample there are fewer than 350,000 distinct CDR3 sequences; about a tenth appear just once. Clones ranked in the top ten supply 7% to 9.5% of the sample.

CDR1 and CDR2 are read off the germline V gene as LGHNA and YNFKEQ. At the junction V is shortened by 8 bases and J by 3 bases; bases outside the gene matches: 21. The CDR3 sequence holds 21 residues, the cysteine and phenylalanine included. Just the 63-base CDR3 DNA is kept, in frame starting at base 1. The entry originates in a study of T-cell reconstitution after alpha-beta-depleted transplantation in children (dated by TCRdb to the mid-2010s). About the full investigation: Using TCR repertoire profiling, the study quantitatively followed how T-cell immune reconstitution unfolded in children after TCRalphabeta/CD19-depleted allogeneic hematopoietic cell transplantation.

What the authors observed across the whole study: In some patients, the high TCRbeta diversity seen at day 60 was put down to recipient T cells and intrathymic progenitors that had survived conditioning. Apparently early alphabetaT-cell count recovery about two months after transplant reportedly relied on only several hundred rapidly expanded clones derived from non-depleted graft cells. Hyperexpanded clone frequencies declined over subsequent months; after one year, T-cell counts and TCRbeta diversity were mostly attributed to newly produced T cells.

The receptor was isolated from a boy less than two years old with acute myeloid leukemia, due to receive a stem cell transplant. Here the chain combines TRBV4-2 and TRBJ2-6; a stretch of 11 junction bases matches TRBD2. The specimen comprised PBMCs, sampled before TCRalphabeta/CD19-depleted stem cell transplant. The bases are TGTGCCAGCGGACCCCCGGGACTAGCGGTTTCCATCCCACTTGGGGCCAACGTCCTGACTTTC. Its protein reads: CASGPPGLAVSIPLGANVLTF.